This T cell receptor beta chain emerged from a study of cytomegalovirus exposure and HLA in healthy donors. Whole-study findings and limits: A reported reduction in N-insertions relative to the approximately 640-donor mean was seen in an Asian-associated ancestry cluster in a later analysis. The study recorded 150 to 200 TCR beta chains that were cytomegalovirus-associated.

Notes on this clone: Its antigen is not identified.

PCR used 60 Vbeta primers and 13 Jbeta primers. Sequencing was performed with immunoSEQ multiplex PCR; in TCRdb, only in-frame clones are kept and a portion is missing. The sample includes about 38,000 clones, around 86% of them seen just once. Sequencing was performed on PBMCs. This TCR came from a woman aged 40 to 50 in good health and CMV-seropositive.

The CDR3 is CASSAPGRGSYGYTF. The CDR3 nucleotides read TGTGCCAGCAGTGCCCCCGGCAGGGGTAGCTATGGCTACACCTTC. This sequence joins TRBV6-5 and TRBJ1-2; D perhaps matches TRBD1 (6 bases). There are 15 residues in the CDR3. Trimming pared 5 bases from V and 4 bases from J, leaving 17 bases between. The germline gives CDR1 MNHEY, CDR2 SVGAGI.